Sequencing of this T cell receptor (beta chain) was carried out in a study of T cell responses to AZD1222 COVID-19 vaccine. This clone has a single count. Between the trimmed V and J ends, which lost 4 bases and 6 bases, there was a span of 10 bases. The CDR3 runs 14 residues. Germline V gene data show CDR1 as MNHEY and CDR2 as SVGAGI. TCRdb's table, derived via immunoSEQ multiplex PCR, lists solely in-frame clones and lacks some. The profile covers 110,000 to 150,000 clones, with 70% to 90% appearing a single time and 7.5% to 8.5% taken by the ten largest. The sequence came from an adult in good health. The rearrangement links TRBV6-5 to TRBJ1-6; D remains ambiguous. Material: peripheral blood, obtained on day 0 of AZD1222 vaccination. The CDR3: CASSSTGGNSPLHF. The DNA of the CDR3 is TGTGCCAGCAGTTCGACGGGCGGTAATTCACCCCTCCACTTT.